Only one count was recorded for the clone carrying this TCR beta chain. Profiled with immunoSEQ multiplex PCR; TCRdb holds only in-frame clones, not every one. This table holds 130,000 or so clones, approximately 86% found once. This specimen belongs to a study of blood T cell repertoires in COVID-19. CDR1 is LNHDA and CDR2 is SQIVND in the germline V gene (reference sequence). V was cut by 1 base and J by 7 bases, with 8 bases left in between. The CDR3 length is 13 residues. What was sequenced was peripheral blood. The chain employs TRBV19 and TRBJ1-5; D gene ambiguous. The clonotype originates from a woman between 65 and 79 years old with COVID-19, enrolled during active disease. CDR3 loop: CASSIGQAQPQHF. The CDR3 bases are TGTGCCAGTAGTATAGGGCAGGCCCAGCCCCAGCATTTT.